This record covers a single TCR beta chain. Its antigen is currently unknown. This sample is part of a study of cytotoxic CD8 clonotypes in ibrutinib-treated CLL. The study, taken as a whole, reports: Contraction or stability on treatment characterized the public clonotypes, which were uncommon. Progressing and sustained-remission patients had different sampling times. Elevated clonality accompanied ibrutinib response, with a return toward baseline values at progression.

The method was immunoSEQ multiplex PCR; TCRdb's version includes in-frame clones alone and lacks a portion of them. The table lists 110,000 to 150,000 clones, approximately 77% of them singletons. From germline, CDR1 is SGDLS and CDR2 YYNGEE. J lost 12 bases, V lost 3 bases, and 21 bases had no gene match. The CDR3 length is 17 residues. The clonotype was recovered from a human donor with chronic lymphocytic leukemia. Sequences were derived from PBMCs, sampled after 12 months of ibrutinib treatment. V usage is TRBV9 and J usage is TRBJ2-3; TRBD2 aligns across 8 bases. CDR3 in amino acids: CASSEGGAGGPVISQYF. The CDR3 DNA follows: TGTGCCAGCAGCGAGGGTGGGGCGGGAGGCCCGGTGATTTCACAGTATTTT.